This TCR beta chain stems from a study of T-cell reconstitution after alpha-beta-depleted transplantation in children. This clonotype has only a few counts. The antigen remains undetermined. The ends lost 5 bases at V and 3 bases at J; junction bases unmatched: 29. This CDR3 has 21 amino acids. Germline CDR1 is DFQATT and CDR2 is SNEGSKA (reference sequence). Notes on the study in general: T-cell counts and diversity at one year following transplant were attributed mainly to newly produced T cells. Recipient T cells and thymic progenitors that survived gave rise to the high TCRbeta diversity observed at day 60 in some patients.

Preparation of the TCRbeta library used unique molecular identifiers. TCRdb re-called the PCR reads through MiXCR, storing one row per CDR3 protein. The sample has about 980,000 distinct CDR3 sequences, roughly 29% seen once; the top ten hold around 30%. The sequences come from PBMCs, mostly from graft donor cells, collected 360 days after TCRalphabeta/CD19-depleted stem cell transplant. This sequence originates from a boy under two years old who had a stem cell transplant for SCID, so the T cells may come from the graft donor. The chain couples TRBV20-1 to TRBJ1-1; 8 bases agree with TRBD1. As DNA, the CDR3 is TGCAGTGCTCCCCGTTGGGGACAGGTCTCCCACTATCGATCCGCACACACTGAAGCTTTCTTT. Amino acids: CSAPRWGQVSHYRSAHTEAFF.